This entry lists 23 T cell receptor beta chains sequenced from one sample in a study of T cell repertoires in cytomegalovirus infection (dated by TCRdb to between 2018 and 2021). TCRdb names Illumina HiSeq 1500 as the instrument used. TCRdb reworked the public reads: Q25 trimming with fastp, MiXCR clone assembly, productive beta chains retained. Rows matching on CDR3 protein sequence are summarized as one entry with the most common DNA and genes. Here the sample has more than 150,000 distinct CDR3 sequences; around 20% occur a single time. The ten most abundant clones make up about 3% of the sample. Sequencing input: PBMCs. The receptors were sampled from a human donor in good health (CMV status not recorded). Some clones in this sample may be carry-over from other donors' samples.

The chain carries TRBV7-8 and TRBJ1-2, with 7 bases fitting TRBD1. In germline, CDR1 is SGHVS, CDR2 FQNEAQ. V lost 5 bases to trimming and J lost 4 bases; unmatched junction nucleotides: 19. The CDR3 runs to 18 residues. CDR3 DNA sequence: TGTGCCAGCAGCCGACCAACAGGGGTCTCCTCTCCCCTCTATGGCTACACCTTC. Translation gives CASSRPTGVSSPLYGYTF. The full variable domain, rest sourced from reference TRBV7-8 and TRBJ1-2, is GAGVSQSPRYKVAKRGQDVALRCDPISGHVSLFWYQQALGQGPEFLTYFQNEAQLDKSGLPSDRFFAERPEGSVSTLKIQRTQQEDSAVYLCASSRPTGVSSPLYGYTFGSGTRLTVV.

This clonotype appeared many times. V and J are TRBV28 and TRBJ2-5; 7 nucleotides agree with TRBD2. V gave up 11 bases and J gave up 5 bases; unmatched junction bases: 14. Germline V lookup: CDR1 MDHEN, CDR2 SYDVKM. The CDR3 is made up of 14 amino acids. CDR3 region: CACALWGGTETQYF. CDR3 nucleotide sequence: TGTGCCTGTGCGTTATGGGGGGGTACTGAGACCCAGTACTTC.

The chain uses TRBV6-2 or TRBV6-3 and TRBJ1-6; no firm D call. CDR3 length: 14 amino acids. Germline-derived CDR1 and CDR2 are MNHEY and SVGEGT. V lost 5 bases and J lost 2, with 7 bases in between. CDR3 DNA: TGTGCCAGCAGTATGGACGCCTATAATTCACCCCTCCACTTT. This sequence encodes CASSMDAYNSPLHF.

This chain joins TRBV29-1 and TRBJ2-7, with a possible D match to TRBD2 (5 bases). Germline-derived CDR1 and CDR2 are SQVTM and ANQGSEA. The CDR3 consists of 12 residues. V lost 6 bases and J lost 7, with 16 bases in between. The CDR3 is CSVLEGIREQYF. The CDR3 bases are TGCAGCGTCTTAGAGGGAATCCGAGAGCAGTACTTC.

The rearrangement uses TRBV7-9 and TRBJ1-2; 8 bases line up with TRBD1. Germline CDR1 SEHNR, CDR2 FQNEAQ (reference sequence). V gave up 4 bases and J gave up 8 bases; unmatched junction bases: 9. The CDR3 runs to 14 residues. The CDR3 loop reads CASSYLDRGGGYTF. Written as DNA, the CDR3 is TGTGCCAGCAGCTACCTTGACAGGGGAGGCGGCTACACCTTC.

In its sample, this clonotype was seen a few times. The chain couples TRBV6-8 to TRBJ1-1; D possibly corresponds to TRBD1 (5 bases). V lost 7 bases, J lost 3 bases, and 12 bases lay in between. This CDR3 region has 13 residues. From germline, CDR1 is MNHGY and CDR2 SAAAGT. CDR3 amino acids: CASTDGGYTEAFF. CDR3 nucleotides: TGTGCCAGCACCGATGGGGGGTACACTGAAGCTTTCTTT.

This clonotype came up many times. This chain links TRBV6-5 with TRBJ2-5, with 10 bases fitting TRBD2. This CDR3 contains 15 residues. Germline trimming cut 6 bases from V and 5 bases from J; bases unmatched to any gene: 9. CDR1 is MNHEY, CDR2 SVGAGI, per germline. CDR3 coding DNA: TGTGCCAGCAGGGAGGGACTAGCGAACAAGGAGACCCAGTACTTC. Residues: CASREGLANKETQYF.

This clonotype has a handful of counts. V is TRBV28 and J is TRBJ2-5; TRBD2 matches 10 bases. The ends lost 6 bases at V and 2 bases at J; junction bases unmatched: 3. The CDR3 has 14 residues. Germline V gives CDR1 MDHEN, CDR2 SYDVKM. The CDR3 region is CASSLAGEQETQYF. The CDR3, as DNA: TGTGCCAGCAGCCTAGCGGGAGAACAAGAGACCCAGTACTTC.

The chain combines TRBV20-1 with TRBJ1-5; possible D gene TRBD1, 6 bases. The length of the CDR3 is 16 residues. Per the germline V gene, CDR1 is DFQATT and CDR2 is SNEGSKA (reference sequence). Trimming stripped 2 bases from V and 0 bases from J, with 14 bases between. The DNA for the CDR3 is TGCAGTGCTAGACGACAGGTCGGATCTAGCAATCAGCCCCAGCATTTT. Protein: CSARRQVGSSNQPQHF.

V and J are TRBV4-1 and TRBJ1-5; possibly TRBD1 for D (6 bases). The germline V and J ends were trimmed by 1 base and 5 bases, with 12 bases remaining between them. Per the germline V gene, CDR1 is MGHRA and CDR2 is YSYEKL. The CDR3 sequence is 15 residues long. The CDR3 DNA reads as TGCGCCAGCAGCCAAGGCGGGGGCGGCGATCAGCCCCAGCATTTT. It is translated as CASSQGGGGDQPQHF.

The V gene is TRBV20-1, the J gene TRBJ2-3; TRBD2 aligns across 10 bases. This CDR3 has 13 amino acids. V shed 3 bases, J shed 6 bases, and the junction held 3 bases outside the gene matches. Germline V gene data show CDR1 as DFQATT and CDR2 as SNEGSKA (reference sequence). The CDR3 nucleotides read TGCAGTGCTAGTTTACTAGCGGGGGATACGCAGTATTTT. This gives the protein CSASLLAGDTQYF.

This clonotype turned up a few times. CDR3 bases: TGTGCCAGCAGTAGCCACAGGGCAAACTATGGCTACACCTTC. As protein: CASSSHRANYGYTF. The rearrangement joins TRBV6-6 to TRBJ1-2; possible D gene TRBD1, 6 bases. This CDR3 spans 14 amino acids. CDR1 and CDR2 from the germline V gene are MNHNY and SVGAGI (reference sequence). V was cut by 5 bases and J by 2 bases, with 12 bases left in between.

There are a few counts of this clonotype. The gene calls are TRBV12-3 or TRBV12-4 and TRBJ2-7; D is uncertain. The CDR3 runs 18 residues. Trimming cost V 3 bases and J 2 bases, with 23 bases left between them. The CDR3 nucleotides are TGTGCCAGCAGTTTTGAGCCGAGACTCACACCCAAGCCCTACGAGCAGTACTTC. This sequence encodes CASSFEPRLTPKPYEQYF.

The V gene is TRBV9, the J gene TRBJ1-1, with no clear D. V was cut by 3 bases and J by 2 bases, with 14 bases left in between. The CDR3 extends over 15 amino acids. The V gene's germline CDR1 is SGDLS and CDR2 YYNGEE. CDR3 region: CASSAASGPNTEAFF. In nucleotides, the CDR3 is TGTGCCAGCAGCGCAGCATCCGGGCCTAACACTGAAGCTTTCTTT.

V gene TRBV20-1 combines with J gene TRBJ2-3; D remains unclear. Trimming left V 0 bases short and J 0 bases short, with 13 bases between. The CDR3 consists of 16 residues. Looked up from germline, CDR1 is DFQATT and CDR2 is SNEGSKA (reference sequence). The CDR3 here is CSARDRLARSTDTQYF. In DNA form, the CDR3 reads TGCAGTGCTAGAGATCGACTGGCGCGTAGCACAGATACGCAGTATTTT.

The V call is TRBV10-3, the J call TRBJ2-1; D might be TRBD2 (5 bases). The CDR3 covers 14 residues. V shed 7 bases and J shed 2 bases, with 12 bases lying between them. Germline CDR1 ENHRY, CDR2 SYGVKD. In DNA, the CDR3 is TGTGCCATCACCCGGGATCTAACCTACAATGAGCAGTTCTTC. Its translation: CAITRDLTYNEQFF.

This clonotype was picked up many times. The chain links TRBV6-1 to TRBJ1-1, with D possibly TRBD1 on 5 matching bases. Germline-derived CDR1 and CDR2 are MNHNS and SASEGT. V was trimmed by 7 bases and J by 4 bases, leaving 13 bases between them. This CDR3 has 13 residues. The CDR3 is CASTVGQATEAFF. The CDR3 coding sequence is TGTGCCAGCACTGTGGGGCAGGCCACTGAAGCTTTCTTT.

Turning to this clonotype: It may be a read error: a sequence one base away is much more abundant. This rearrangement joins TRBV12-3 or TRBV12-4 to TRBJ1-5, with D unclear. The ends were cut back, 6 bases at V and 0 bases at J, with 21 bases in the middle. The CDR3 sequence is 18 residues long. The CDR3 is CASSSYPGGIASNQPQHF. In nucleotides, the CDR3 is TGTGCCAGCAGCAGTTACCCCGGCGGAATAGCTAGCAATCAGCCCCAGCATTTT.

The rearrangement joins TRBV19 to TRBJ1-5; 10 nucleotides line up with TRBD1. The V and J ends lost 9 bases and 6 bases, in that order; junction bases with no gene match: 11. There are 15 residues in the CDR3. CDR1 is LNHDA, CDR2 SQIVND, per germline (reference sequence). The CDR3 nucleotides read TGTGCCAGCCTCCAAGACAGGGGGCTGTCTCAGCCCCAGCATTTT. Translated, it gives CASLQDRGLSQPQHF.

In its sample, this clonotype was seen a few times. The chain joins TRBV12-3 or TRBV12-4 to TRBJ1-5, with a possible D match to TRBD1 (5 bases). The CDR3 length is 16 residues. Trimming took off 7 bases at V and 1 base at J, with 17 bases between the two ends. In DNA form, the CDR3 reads TGTGCCAGCACTCTTCTAGGGGTTTCGAGCAATCAGCCCCAGCATTTT. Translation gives CASTLLGVSSNQPQHF.

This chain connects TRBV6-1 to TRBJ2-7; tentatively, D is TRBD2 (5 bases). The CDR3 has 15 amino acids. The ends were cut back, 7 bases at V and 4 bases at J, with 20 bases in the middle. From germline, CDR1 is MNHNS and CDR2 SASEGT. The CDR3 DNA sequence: TGTGCCAGCATTCTCCGGGGATACCAATCATACGAGCAGTACTTC. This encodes CASILRGYQSYEQYF.

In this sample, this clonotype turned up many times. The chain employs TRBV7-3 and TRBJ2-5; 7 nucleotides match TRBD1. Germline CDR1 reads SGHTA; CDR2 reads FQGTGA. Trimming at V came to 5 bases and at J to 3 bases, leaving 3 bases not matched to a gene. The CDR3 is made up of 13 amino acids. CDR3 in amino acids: CASSGTAKETQYF. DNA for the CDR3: TGTGCCAGCAGCGGGACAGCTAAAGAGACCCAGTACTTC.

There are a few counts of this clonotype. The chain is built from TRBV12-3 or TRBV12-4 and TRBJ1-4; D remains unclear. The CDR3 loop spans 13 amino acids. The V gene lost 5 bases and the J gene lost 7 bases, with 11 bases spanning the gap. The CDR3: CASSIRETEKLFF. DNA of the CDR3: TGTGCCAGCAGTATCCGGGAGACTGAAAAACTGTTTTTT.